This TCR beta chain was recorded in a study of beta chain features in type 1 diabetes. Study details: Healthy donors, compared against patients, showed similar age, gender and cell yields. Investigators examined roughly 99,000,000 sorted cells across all samples.

Isolated RNA was reverse transcribed in full, so expressed TCRB transcripts were sequenced. Produced via immunoSEQ multiplex PCR; TCRdb's table is partial and in-frame only. The sample shows about 360,000 clones, approximately 12% of them seen only once. This clonotype originated in a young man in good health. What was sequenced was naive CD4+ T cells from blood.

The CDR3 here is CASSSGTGDPTIEKLFF. CDR3 sequence (DNA): TGTGCCAGCAGCTCCGGGACAGGGGACCCAACAATTGAAAAACTGTTTTTT. The rearrangement links TRBV5-4 to TRBJ1-4; TRBD1 aligns across 10 bases. Germline V gene sequence: CDR1 SGHNT, CDR2 YYREEE (reference sequence). The CDR3 is made up of 17 amino acids. With 3 bases clipped from V and 7 bases from J, the junction kept 12 bases outside the gene matches.